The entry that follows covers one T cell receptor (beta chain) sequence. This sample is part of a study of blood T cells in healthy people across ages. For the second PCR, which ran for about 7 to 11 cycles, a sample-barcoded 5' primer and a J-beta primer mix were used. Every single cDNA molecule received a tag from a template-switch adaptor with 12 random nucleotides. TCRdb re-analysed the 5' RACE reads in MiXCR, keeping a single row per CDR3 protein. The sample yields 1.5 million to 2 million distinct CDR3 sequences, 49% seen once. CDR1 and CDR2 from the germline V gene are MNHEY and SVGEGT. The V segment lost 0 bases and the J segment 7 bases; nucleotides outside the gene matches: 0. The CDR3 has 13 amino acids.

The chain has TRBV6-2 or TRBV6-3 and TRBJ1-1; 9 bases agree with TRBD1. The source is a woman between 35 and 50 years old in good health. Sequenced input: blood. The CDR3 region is CASSYSDRGEAFF. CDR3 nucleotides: TGTGCCAGCAGTTACTCGGACAGGGGTGAAGCTTTCTTT.